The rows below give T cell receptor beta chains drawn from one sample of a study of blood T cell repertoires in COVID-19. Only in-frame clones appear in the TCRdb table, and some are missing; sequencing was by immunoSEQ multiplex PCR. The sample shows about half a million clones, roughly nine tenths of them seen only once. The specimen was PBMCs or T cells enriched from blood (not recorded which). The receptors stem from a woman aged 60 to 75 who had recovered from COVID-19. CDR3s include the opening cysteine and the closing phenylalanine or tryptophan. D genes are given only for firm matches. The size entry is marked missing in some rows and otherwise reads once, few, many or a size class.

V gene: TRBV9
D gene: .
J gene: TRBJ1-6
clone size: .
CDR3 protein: CASSWRGYSPLHF
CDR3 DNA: TGTGCCAGCAGCTGGAGGGGTTATTCACCCCTCCACTTT

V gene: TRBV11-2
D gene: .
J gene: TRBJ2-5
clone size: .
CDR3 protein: CASSHSEMVEETQYF
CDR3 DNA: TGTGCCAGCAGTCATAGCGAGATGGTAGAAGAGACCCAGTACTTC

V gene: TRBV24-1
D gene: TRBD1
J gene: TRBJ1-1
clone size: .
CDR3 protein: CATSDPTGGDEAFF
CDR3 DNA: TGTGCCACCAGTGACCCTACAGGGGGTGATGAAGCTTTCTTT

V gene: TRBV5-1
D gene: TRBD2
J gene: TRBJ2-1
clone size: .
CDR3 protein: CASSLDPSGGINEQFF
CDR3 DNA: TGCGCCAGCAGCTTGGACCCTAGCGGGGGTATTAATGAGCAGTTCTTC

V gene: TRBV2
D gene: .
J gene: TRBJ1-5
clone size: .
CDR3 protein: CASSVGPPPGPNQPQHF
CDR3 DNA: TGTGCCAGCAGTGTAGGTCCCCCCCCGGGTCCCAATCAGCCCCAGCATTTT

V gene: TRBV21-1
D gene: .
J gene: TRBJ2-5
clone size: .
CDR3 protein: CASSAPGLAGGQETQYF
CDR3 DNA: TGTGCCAGCAGCGCCCCGGGACTAGCGGGGGGCCAAGAGACCCAGTACTTC

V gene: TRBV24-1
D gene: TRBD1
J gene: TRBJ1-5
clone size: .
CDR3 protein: CATSDSRTGINQPQHF
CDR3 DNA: TGTGCCACCAGTGATTCCCGGACAGGGATCAATCAGCCCCAGCATTTT

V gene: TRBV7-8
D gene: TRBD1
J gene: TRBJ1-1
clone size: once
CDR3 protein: CASSFGGGMDTEAFF
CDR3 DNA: TGTGCCAGCAGCTTTGGAGGGGGCATGGACACTGAAGCTTTCTTT

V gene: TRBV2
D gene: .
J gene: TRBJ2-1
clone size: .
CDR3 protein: CASSEARGPRNEQFF
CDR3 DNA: TGTGCCAGCAGTGAAGCGCGGGGACCTAGGAATGAGCAGTTCTTC

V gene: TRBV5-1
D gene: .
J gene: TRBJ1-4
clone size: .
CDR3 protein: CASSLAFGTTNEKLFF
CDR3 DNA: TGCGCCAGCAGCTTGGCCTTCGGTACAACTAATGAAAAACTGTTTTTT

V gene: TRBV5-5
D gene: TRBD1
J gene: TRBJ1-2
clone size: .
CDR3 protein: CASSSGQGAFGYTF
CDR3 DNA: TGTGCCAGCAGCTCCGGACAGGGGGCTTTTGGCTACACCTTC

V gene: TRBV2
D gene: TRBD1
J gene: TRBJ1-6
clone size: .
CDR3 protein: CASKLGTVNSPLHF
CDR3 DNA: TGTGCCAGCAAACTAGGGACAGTTAATTCACCCCTCCACTTT

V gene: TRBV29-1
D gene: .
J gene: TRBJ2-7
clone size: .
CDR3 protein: CSVRRQVPDSYEQYF
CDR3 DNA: TGCAGCGTGAGACGACAGGTCCCTGACTCCTACGAGCAGTACTTC

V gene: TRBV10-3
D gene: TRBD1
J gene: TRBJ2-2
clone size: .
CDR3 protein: CAIRQGAYTGELFF
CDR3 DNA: TGTGCCATCAGACAGGGGGCTTACACCGGGGAGCTGTTTTTT

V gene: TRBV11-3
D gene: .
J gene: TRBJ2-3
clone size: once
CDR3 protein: CASSRGARDTQYF
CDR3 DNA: TGTGCCAGCAGCCGGGGGGCCAGGGATACGCAGTATTTT

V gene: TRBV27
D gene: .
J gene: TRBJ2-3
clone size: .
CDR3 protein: CASSFEGVDDTDTQYF
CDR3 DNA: TGTGCCAGCAGTTTTGAGGGGGTAGATGACACAGATACGCAGTATTTT

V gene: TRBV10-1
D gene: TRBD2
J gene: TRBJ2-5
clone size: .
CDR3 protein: CASSETSGGQETQYF
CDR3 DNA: TGCGCCAGCAGTGAGACTAGCGGGGGACAAGAGACCCAGTACTTC

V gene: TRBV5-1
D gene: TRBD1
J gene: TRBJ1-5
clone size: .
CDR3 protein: CASSRTGGQPQHF
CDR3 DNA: TGCGCCAGCAGCCGGACAGGGGGTCAGCCCCAGCATTTT

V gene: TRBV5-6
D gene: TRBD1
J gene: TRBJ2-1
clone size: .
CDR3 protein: CASSSGQGLPNEQFF
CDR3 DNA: TGTGCCAGCAGCTCGGGACAGGGGCTGCCCAATGAGCAGTTCTTC

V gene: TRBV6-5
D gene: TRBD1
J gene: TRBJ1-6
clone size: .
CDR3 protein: CATTRAGGSPLHF
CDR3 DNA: TGTGCCACCACACGAGCAGGGGGCTCACCCCTCCACTTT

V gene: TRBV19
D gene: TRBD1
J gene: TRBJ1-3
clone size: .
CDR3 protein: CASSRDSSGNTIYF
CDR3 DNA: TGTGCCAGTAGTCGGGACAGCTCTGGAAACACCATATATTTT

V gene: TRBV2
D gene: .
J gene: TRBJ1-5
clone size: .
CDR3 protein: CASRADRSSNQPQHF
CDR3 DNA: TGTGCCAGCAGAGCGGACAGATCATCAAATCAGCCCCAGCATTTT